The TCR beta chain under discussion was sequenced for a study of beta chain features in type 1 diabetes. Turning to the study itself: Across all samples, approximately 99 million sorted cells were examined. General study results and limits: In patients and controls equally, PCR might favor templates that are shorter. Within the patient group, naive, central memory and Treg TCRB repertoires appeared more similar to each other than within healthy donors.

This clone was detected only a few times. The antigen is not known. Expressed TCRB transcripts were sequenced after all isolated RNA was converted to cDNA. TCRdb's table, derived via immunoSEQ multiplex PCR, lists solely in-frame clones and lacks some. The table records 500,000 to 700,000 clones, less than 20% of them present only once. Germline V gene data show CDR1 as SGHNT and CDR2 as YENEEA. J gave up 8 bases and V 3 bases, and 6 bases lay outside the gene matches. The CDR3 consists of 14 residues. The V gene is TRBV11-3, the J gene TRBJ2-1, with 8 bases matching TRBD1. The TCR was taken from a man younger than 35 in good health. Sequencing was done on a sample of naive CD4+ T cells from blood. The CDR3 region has the DNA TGTGCCAGCAGCTTGGACAGGGCTAGGTATGAGCAGTTCTTC. It specifies CASSLDRARYEQFF.